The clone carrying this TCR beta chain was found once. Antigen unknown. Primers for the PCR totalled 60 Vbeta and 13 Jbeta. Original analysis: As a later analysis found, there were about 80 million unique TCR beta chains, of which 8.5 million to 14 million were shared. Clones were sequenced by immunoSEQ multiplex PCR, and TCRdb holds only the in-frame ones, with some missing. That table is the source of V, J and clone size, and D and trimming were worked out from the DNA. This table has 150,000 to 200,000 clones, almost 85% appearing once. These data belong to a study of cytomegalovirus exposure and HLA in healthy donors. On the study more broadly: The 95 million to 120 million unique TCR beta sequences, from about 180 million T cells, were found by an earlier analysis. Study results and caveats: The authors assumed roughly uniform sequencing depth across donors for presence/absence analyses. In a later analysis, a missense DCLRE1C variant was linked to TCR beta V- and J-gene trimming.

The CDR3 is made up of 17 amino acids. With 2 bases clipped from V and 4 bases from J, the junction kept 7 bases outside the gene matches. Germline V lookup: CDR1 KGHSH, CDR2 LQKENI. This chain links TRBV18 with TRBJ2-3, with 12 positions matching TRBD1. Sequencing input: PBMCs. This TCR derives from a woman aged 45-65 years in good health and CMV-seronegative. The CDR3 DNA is TGTGCCAGCTCACCATTGGGGACAGGGGGCTTGGCAGATACGCAGTATTTT. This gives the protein CASSPLGTGGLADTQYF. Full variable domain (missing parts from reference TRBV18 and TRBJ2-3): NAGVMQNPRHLVRRRGQEARLRCSPMKGHSHVYWYRQLPEEGLKFMVYLQKENIIDESGMPKERFSAEFPKEGPSILRIQQVVRGDSAAYFCASSPLGTGGLADTQYFGPGTRLTVL.